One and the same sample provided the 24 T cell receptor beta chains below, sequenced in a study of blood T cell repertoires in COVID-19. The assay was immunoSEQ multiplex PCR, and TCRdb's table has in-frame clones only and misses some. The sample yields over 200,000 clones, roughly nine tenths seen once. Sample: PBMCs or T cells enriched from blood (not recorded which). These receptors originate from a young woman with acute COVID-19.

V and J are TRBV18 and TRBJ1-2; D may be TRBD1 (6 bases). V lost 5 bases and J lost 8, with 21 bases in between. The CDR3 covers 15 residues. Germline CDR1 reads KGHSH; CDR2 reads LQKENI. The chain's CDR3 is CASSSIQGPSRGYTF. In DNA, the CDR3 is TGTGCCAGCTCATCCATTCAGGGGCCCAGCAGAGGCTACACCTTC.

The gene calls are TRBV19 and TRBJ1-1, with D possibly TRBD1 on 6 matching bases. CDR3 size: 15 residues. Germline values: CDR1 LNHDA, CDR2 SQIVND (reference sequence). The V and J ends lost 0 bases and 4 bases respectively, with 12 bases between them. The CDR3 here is CASSIDGGPSTEAFF. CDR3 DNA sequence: TGTGCCAGTAGTATAGATGGGGGCCCCAGCACTGAAGCTTTCTTT.

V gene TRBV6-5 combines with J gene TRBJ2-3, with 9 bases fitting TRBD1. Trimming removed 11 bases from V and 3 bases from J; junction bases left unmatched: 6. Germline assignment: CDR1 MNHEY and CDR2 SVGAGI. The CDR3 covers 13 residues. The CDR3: CAGGQGWTDTQYF. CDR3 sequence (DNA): TGTGCCGGGGGACAGGGCTGGACAGATACGCAGTATTTT.

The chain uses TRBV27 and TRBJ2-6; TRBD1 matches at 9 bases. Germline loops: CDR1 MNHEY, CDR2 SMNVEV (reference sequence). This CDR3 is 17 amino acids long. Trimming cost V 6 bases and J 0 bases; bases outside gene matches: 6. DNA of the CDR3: TGTGCCAGCAGCAGGACAGGGGAAGGCTCTGGGGCCAACGTCCTGACTTTC. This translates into CASSRTGEGSGANVLTF.

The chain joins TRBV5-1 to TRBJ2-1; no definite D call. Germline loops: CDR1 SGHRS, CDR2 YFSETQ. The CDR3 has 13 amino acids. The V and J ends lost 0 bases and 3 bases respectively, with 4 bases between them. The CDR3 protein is CASSLAFYNEQFF. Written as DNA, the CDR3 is TGCGCCAGCAGCTTGGCCTTCTACAATGAGCAGTTCTTC.

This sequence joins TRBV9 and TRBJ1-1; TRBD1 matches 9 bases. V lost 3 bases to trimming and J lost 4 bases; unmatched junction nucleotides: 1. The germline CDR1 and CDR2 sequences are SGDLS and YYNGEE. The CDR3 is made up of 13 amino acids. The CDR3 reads CASSADRGTEAFF. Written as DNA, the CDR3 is TGTGCCAGCAGCGCGGACAGGGGCACTGAAGCTTTCTTT.

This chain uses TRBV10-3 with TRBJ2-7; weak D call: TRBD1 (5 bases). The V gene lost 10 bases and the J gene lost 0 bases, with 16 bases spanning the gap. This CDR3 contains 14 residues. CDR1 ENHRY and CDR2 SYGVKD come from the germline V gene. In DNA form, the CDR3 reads TGTGCCAGCGAAGATCAGGGCAACTCCTACGAGCAGTACTTC. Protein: CASEDQGNSYEQYF.

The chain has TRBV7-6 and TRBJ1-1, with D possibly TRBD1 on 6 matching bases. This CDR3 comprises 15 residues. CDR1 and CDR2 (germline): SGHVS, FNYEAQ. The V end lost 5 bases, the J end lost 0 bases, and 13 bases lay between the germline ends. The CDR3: CASSERQELNTEAFF. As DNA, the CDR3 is TGTGCCAGCAGCGAACGACAGGAGTTGAACACTGAAGCTTTCTTT.

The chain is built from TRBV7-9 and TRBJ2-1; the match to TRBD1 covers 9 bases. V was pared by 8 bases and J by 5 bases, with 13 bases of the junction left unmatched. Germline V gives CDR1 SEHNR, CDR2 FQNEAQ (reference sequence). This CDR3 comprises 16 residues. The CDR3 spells CASSTGGTGIDNEQFF. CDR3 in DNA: TGTGCCAGCTCTACTGGGGGGACAGGGATCGACAATGAGCAGTTCTTC.

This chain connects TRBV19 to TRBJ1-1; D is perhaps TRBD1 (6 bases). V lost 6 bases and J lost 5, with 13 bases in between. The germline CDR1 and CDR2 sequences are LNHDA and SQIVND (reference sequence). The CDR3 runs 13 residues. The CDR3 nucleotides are TGTGCCAGTAGGGAACAGGGTCGGACTGAAGCTTTCTTT. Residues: CASREQGRTEAFF.

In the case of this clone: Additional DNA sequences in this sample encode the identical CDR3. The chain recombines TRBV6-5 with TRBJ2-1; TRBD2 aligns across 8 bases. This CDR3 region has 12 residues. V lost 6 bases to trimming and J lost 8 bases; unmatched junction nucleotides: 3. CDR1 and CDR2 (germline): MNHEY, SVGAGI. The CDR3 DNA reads TGTGCCAGCAGCCTTAGCGGGGATGAGCAGTTCTTC. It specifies CASSLSGDEQFF.

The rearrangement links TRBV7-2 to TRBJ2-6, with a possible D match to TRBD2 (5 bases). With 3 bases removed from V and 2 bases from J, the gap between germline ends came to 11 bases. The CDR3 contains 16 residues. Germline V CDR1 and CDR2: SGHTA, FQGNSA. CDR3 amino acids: CASSLFTRAGANVLTF. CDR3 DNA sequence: TGTGCCAGCAGCTTGTTTACTAGAGCTGGGGCCAACGTCCTGACTTTC.

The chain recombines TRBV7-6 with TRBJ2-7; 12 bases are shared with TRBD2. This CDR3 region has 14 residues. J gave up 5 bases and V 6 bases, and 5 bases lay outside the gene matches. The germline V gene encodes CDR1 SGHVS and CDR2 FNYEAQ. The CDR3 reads CASSSSGGADEQYF. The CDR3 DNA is TGTGCCAGCAGTTCTAGCGGGGGGGCTGACGAGCAGTACTTC.

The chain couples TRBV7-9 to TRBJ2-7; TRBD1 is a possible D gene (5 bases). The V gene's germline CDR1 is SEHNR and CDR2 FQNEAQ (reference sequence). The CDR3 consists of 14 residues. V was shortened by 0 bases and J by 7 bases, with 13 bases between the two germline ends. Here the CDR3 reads CASSLAPDTREQYF. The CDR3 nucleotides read TGTGCCAGCAGCTTAGCCCCGGACACAAGAGAGCAGTACTTC.

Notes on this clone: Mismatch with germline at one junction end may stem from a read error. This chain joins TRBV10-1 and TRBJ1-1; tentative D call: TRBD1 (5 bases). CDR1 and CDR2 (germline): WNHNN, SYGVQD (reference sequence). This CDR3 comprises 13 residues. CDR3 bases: TGCGCCAGCAGTGAGTCGATCTCCAGGGCATGTATCTTT. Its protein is CASSESISRACIF.

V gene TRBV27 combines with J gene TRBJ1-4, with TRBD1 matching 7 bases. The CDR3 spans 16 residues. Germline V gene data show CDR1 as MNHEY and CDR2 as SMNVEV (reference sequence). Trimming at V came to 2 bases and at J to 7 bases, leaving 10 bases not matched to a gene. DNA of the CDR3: TGTGCCAGCAGTTTAATTGGCGGAACAGGGGCTGAAAAACTGTTTTTT. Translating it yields CASSLIGGTGAEKLFF.

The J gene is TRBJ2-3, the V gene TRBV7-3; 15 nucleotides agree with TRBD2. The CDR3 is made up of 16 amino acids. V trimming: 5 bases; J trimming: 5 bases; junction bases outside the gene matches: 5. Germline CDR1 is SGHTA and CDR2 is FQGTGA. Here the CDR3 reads CASSPGLAGGRDTQYF. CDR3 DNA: TGTGCCAGCAGCCCGGGACTAGCGGGGGGCCGAGATACGCAGTATTTT.

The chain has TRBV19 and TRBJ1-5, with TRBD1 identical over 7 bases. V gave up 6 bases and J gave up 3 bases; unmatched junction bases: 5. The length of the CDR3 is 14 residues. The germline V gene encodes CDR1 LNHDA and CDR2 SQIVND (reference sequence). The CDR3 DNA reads TGTGCCAGTAGACCGGGACAGATCAATCAGCCCCAGCATTTT. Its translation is CASRPGQINQPQHF.

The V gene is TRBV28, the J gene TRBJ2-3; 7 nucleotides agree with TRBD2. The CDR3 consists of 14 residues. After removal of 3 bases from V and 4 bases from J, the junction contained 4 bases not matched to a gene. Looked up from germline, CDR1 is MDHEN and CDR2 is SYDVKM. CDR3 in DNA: TGTGCCAGCAGTTTTCTCGGGGGGTCAGATACGCAGTATTTT. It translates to CASSFLGGSDTQYF.

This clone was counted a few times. CDR3 in DNA: TGTGCCAGCAGCCAAAGGGGGAGGGGGTATGGCTACACCTTC. Translated: CASSQRGRGYGYTF. This chain joins TRBV27 and TRBJ1-2; TRBD1 might be the D (6 bases). The germline V and J ends were trimmed by 6 bases and 5 bases, with 16 bases remaining between them. The germline V gene has CDR1 MNHEY and CDR2 SMNVEV (reference sequence). The CDR3 covers 14 residues.

The CDR3 spells CASPLTNYGYTF. The CDR3 coding sequence is TGTGCCAGCCCGCTGACAAACTATGGCTACACCTTC. The rearrangement joins TRBV2 to TRBJ1-2; no clear D. Germline V gives CDR1 SNHLY, CDR2 FYNNEI. The CDR3 extends over 12 amino acids. Deletions cut 8 bases from V and 2 bases from J, with 9 bases between.

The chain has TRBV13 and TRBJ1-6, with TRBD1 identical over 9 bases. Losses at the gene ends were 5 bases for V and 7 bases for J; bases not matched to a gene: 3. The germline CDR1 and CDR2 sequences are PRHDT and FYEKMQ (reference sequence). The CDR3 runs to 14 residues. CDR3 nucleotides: TGTGCCAGCAGCCCGGACAGGGGAAATTCACCCCTCCACTTT. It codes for CASSPDRGNSPLHF.

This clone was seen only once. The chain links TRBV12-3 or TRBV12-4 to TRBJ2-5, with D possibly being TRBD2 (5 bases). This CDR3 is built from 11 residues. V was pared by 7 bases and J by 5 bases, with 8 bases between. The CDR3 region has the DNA TGTGCCAGCACCCGAGGGGAGACCCAGTACTTC. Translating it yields CASTRGETQYF.

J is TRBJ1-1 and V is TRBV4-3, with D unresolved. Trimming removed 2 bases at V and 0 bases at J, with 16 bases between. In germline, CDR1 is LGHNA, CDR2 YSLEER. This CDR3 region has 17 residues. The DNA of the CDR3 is TGCGCCAGCAGCCAAAAAATGTCTATCCTAATGAACACTGAAGCTTTCTTT. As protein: CASSQKMSILMNTEAFF.